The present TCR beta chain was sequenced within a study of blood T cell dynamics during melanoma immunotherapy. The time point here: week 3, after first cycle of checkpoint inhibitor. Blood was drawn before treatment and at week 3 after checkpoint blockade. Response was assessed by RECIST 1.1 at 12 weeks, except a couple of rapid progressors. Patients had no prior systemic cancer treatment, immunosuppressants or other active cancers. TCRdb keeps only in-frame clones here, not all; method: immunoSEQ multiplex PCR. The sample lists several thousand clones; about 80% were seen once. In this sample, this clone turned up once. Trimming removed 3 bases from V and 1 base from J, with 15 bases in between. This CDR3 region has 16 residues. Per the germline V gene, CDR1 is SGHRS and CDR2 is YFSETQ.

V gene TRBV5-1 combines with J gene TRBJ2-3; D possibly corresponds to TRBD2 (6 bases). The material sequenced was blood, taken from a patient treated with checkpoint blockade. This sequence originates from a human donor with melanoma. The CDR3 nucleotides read TGCGCCAGCAGCTCGTCCGGGAGTAGCGGCACAGATACGCAGTATTTT. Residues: CASSSSGSSGTDTQYF.